This T cell receptor beta chain was documented in a study of blood T cells in healthy people across ages. The germline gives CDR1 SGHVS, CDR2 FNYEAQ. Trimming at V came to 2 bases and at J to 0 bases, leaving 11 bases not matched to a gene. CDR3 size: 19 residues. Total RNA amounts of at least 6 micrograms were extracted per sample. A J-beta primer mix and a sample-barcoded 5' primer were used in a second PCR of about 7 to 12 cycles. TCRdb reprocessed the 5' RACE reads via MiXCR and lists one record per CDR3 protein. This sample carries under 2,000,000 distinct CDR3 sequences, less than 50% of them seen once, and the ten largest clones take approximately 2.1%. This clonotype was seen more than once but under ten times.

This chain connects TRBV7-6 to TRBJ2-1; 9 bases align to TRBD2. This clonotype was sampled from a woman aged 40 to 49 in good health. Source material: blood. The DNA for the CDR3 is TGTGCCAGCAGCTTAATAGCGGGGGCCCCTACCAGCTCCTACAATGAGCAGTTCTTC. It codes for CASSLIAGAPTSSYNEQFF.